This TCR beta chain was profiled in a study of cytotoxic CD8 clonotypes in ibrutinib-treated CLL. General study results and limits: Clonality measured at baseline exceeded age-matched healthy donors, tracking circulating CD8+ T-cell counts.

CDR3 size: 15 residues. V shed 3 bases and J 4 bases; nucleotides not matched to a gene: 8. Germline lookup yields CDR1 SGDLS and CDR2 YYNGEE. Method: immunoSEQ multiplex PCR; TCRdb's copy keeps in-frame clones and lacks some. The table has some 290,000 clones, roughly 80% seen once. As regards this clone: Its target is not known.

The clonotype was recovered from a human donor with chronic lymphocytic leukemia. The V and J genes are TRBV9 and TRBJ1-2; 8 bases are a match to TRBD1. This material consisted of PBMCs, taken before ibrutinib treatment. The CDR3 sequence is CASSASTGALYGYTF. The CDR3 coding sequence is TGTGCCAGCAGCGCCTCGACAGGGGCCCTCTATGGCTACACCTTC.